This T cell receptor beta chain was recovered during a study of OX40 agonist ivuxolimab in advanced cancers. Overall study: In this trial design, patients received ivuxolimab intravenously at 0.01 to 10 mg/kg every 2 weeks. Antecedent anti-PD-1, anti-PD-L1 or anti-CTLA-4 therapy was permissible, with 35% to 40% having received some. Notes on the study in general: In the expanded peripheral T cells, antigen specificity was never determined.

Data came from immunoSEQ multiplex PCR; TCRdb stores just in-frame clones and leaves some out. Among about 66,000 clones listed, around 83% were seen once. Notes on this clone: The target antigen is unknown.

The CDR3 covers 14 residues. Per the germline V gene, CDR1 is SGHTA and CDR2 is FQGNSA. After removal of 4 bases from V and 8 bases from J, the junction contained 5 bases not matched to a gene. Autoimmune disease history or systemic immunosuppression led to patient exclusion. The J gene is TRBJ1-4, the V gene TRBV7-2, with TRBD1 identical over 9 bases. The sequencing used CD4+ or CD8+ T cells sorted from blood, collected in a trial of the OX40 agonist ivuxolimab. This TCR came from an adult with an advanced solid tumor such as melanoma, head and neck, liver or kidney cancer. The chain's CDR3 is CASSSRQGGEKLFF. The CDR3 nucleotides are TGTGCCAGCAGCTCTCGACAGGGGGGGGAAAAACTGTTTTTT.